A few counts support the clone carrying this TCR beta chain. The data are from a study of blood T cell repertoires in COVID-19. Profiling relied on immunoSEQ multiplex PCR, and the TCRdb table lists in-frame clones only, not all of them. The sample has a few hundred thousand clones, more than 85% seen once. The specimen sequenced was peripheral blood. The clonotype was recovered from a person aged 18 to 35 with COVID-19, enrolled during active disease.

In DNA, the CDR3 is TGTGCCTGGAGTTTGTCGTATGGCTACACCTTC. This translates into CAWSLSYGYTF. This chain links TRBV30 with TRBJ1-2; D not certain. Trimming left V 2 bases short and J 5 bases short, with 6 bases between. This CDR3 is 11 amino acids long. Germline-derived CDR1 and CDR2 are GTSNPN and SVGIG (reference sequence).